The 27 T cell receptor beta chains below all came from one sample that was sequenced in a study of cytomegalovirus exposure and HLA in healthy donors. Sequencing used immunoSEQ multiplex PCR; TCRdb keeps in-frame clones, though not all of them. The data contain about 65,000 clones, just under 95% of them singletons. The source material was PBMCs. The source of these receptors is a man aged 18 to 35 in good health and CMV-seropositive.

CDR3 sequence (DNA): TGTGCCAGCAGTCCCCGGACAGGCGGGAACACCGGGGAGCTGTTTTTT. This sequence encodes CASSPRTGGNTGELFF. The chain is built from TRBV27 and TRBJ2-2; TRBD1 agrees at 7 bases. Germline V lookup: CDR1 MNHEY, CDR2 SMNVEV (reference sequence). The CDR3 is 16 amino acids. The ends lost 5 bases at V and 1 base at J; junction bases unmatched: 7.

V usage is TRBV5-4 and J usage is TRBJ1-1; 10 nucleotides match TRBD1. The CDR3 contains 17 residues. Germline loops: CDR1 SGHNT, CDR2 YYREEE (reference sequence). V lost 4 bases to trimming and J lost 2 bases; unmatched junction nucleotides: 11. Here the CDR3 DNA reads TGTGCCAGCAGCCCGGGCGGGACAGGGGTCTTCAACACTGAAGCTTTCTTT. It is translated as CASSPGGTGVFNTEAFF.

The CDR3 is CASSPELGYPYEQYF. CDR3 bases: TGTGCCAGCAGTCCTGAACTAGGCTACCCCTACGAGCAGTACTTC. V gene TRBV27 combines with J gene TRBJ2-7; a possible D gene is TRBD2 (5 bases). CDR1 is MNHEY and CDR2 is SMNVEV in the germline V gene (reference sequence). The CDR3 is made up of 15 amino acids. V was trimmed by 5 bases and J by 2 bases, leaving 16 bases between them.

V usage is TRBV4-2 and J usage is TRBJ2-1; the match to TRBD1 covers 7 bases. The CDR3 runs 15 residues. The V gene end was trimmed by 0 bases and the J gene end by 4 bases; junction bases not matched to a gene: 3. The V gene's germline CDR1 is LGHNA and CDR2 YNFKEQ. The CDR3 DNA is TGTGCCAGCAGCCAAGAGGGGACAGTGTACAATGAGCAGTTCTTC. This codes for CASSQEGTVYNEQFF.

This rearrangement joins TRBV5-4 to TRBJ2-5; weak D call: TRBD1 (5 bases). From germline, CDR1 is SGHNT and CDR2 YYREEE (reference sequence). This CDR3 comprises 15 residues. Trimming removed 1 base from V and 2 bases from J, with 12 bases in between. The CDR3 nucleotides read TGTGCCAGCAGCTTGAACCAGGGCGGACAAGAGACCCAGTACTTC. Translation: CASSLNQGGQETQYF.

The V call is TRBV7-2, the J call TRBJ2-3; 13 nucleotides align to TRBD2. Germline-derived CDR1 and CDR2 are SGHTA and FQGNSA. The V and J ends lost 2 bases and 3 bases, in that order; junction bases with no gene match: 2. CDR3 length equals 16 residues. Here the CDR3 reads CASSLMGLAGTDTQYF. The CDR3 DNA is TGTGCCAGCAGCTTAATGGGACTAGCGGGAACAGATACGCAGTATTTT.

In DNA, the CDR3 is TGTGCCAGCAGTTCCCGGGAAGGGGGAGAATCGGACACCGGGGAGCTGTTTTTT. Amino acids: CASSSREGGESDTGELFF. The chain joins TRBV28 to TRBJ2-2; possible D gene TRBD1, 6 bases. The CDR3 spans 18 residues. Germline V gene lookup returns CDR1 MDHEN and CDR2 SYDVKM. The germline V and J ends were trimmed by 4 bases and 3 bases, with 21 bases remaining between them.

The chain is built from TRBV28 and TRBJ1-1, with D unclear. The V end lost 6 bases, the J end lost 2 bases, and 10 bases lay between the germline ends. The CDR3 sequence is 13 residues long. CDR1 is MDHEN and CDR2 is SYDVKM in the germline V gene. CDR3 sequence: CASSSPRNTEAFF. CDR3 sequence (DNA): TGTGCCAGCAGCTCCCCCAGAAACACTGAAGCTTTCTTT.

The CDR3 here is CASSLEPFRGRVTENTGELFF. The CDR3 nucleotides read TGTGCCAGCAGCTTAGAGCCTTTCCGCGGGAGGGTTACGGAGAACACCGGGGAGCTGTTTTTT. The chain carries TRBV7-6 and TRBJ2-2; 9 bases are a match to TRBD2. The germline gives CDR1 SGHVS, CDR2 FNYEAQ. This CDR3 region has 21 residues. J gave up 1 base and V 1 base, and 16 bases lay outside the gene matches.

This clone was observed a single time. This chain connects TRBV18 to TRBJ2-7; tentative D call: TRBD2 (5 bases). In germline, CDR1 is KGHSH, CDR2 LQKENI. Trimming removed 5 bases from V and 6 bases from J, with 11 bases in between. The CDR3 is 12 residues long. CDR3 nucleotide sequence: TGTGCCAGCTCAAACGGGAAGGGCGAGCAGTACTTC. This gives the protein CASSNGKGEQYF.

The chain couples TRBV2 to TRBJ1-5; D remains ambiguous. Trimming removed 4 bases from V and 7 bases from J, with 8 bases in between. CDR1 and CDR2 (germline): SNHLY, FYNNEI. CDR3 length equals 12 residues. The CDR3 is CASSGTSQPQHF. The CDR3 region has the DNA TGTGCCAGCAGTGGCACTTCCCAGCCCCAGCATTTT.

The rearrangement links TRBV7-2 to TRBJ2-3; TRBD2 matches 10 bases. V lost 5 bases and J lost 5; bases outside the gene matches: 7. The CDR3 runs 15 residues. Germline loops: CDR1 SGHTA, CDR2 FQGNSA. CDR3 amino acids: CASSPRVAGGDTQYF. The CDR3 region has the DNA TGTGCCAGCAGCCCCCGGGTAGCGGGGGGAGATACGCAGTATTTT.

V usage is TRBV13 and J usage is TRBJ2-7, with 9 bases fitting TRBD2. With V trimmed by 8 bases and J by 0 bases, 8 bases remained unmatched. The CDR3 is 15 residues long. The germline gives CDR1 PRHDT, CDR2 FYEKMQ (reference sequence). The CDR3 bases are TGTGCCAGCGTCAGCGGGAGGTCCCCCTCCTACGAGCAGTACTTC. Translation: CASVSGRSPSYEQYF.

The chain uses TRBV4-1 and TRBJ1-1; D remains ambiguous. Germline V gene data show CDR1 as MGHRA and CDR2 as YSYEKL. The CDR3 consists of 17 residues. V dropped 4 bases and J dropped 0 bases, with 18 bases sitting between them. The CDR3 nucleotides are TGCGCCAGCAGCCTTCCCCTTCCCCGGGGATTGAACACTGAAGCTTTCTTT. Translated: CASSLPLPRGLNTEAFF.

The gene calls are TRBV6-1 and TRBJ1-1, with 7 nucleotides matching TRBD1. Per germline, CDR1 MNHNS and CDR2 SASEGT. The CDR3 runs to 15 residues. V shed 6 bases and J 1 base; nucleotides not matched to a gene: 8. CDR3 DNA: TGTGCCAGCAGCGAACTCCAGGGGGAGAACACTGAAGCTTTCTTT. It is translated as CASSELQGENTEAFF.

The chain employs TRBV14 and TRBJ2-7; 9 bases are shared with TRBD1. Trimming took 1 base from V and 3 from J; bases not matched to a gene: 1. The CDR3 consists of 14 residues. The germline V gene has CDR1 SGHDN and CDR2 FVKESK. CDR3 sequence reads: CASSQGQGGYEQYF. As DNA, the CDR3 is TGTGCCAGCAGCCAAGGACAGGGGGGCTACGAGCAGTACTTC.

CDR3 sequence: CASSRRQGWVNEKLFF. The CDR3 coding sequence is TGTGCCAGCAGCAGGCGACAGGGATGGGTTAATGAAAAACTGTTTTTT. The J gene is TRBJ1-4, the V gene TRBV28, with TRBD1 matching 7 bases. The CDR3 extends over 16 amino acids. Germline loops: CDR1 MDHEN, CDR2 SYDVKM. Losses at the gene ends were 6 bases for V and 4 bases for J; bases not matched to a gene: 11.

The chain links TRBV30 to TRBJ1-2, with D unresolved. Trimming shortened V by 6 bases and J by 4 bases, and 15 bases separated the two germline ends. Germline CDR1 GTSNPN, CDR2 SVGIG (reference sequence). The CDR3 sequence is 13 residues long. CDR3 sequence reads: CACSLPTGYGYTF. CDR3 nucleotide sequence: TGTGCCTGCTCCCTCCCGACGGGCTATGGCTACACCTTC.

The chain uses TRBV28 and TRBJ2-2; D unresolved. The CDR3 consists of 14 residues. The germline V gene has CDR1 MDHEN and CDR2 SYDVKM. Trimming cost V 4 bases and J 7 bases, with 13 bases left between them. This chain's CDR3 is CASSSVSSVGELFF. Here the CDR3 DNA reads TGTGCCAGCAGTTCCGTCTCTTCGGTCGGGGAGCTGTTTTTT.

This sequence joins TRBV5-8 and TRBJ1-2, with TRBD1 as a possible D gene (5 bases). The CDR3 is 13 amino acids. Trimming removed 1 base from V and 6 bases from J, with 10 bases in between. Germline CDR1 SGHTS, CDR2 YDEGEE. CDR3 in amino acids: CASSLRPGDGYTF. Here the CDR3 DNA reads TGTGCCAGCAGCTTGAGGCCGGGGGATGGCTACACCTTC.

The chain links TRBV9 to TRBJ1-1; D may be TRBD1 (6 bases). The V gene lost 4 bases and the J gene lost 1 base, with 14 bases spanning the gap. This CDR3 is 15 amino acids long. Germline V gene data show CDR1 as SGDLS and CDR2 as YYNGEE. The CDR3 here is CASSTSRGGNTEAFF. CDR3 coding DNA: TGTGCCAGCAGCACCTCAAGAGGGGGGAACACTGAAGCTTTCTTT.

The chain uses TRBV2 and TRBJ2-2, with a tentative D call TRBD1 (6 bases). CDR1 and CDR2 from the germline V gene are SNHLY and FYNNEI. V lost 7 bases and J lost 5, with 14 bases in between. This CDR3 region has 14 residues. The CDR3 DNA follows: TGTGCCAGCAACTACAGGGCATCAACCGGGGAGCTGTTTTTT. Protein: CASNYRASTGELFF.

J is TRBJ2-3 and V is TRBV7-6, with D maybe TRBD2 (5 bases). This CDR3 contains 14 residues. Germline V gene data show CDR1 as SGHVS and CDR2 as FNYEAQ. The V and J ends lost 0 bases and 1 base respectively, with 5 bases between them. Here the CDR3 DNA reads TGTGCCAGCAGCTTAGCTAGCGGCACAGATACGCAGTATTTT. Amino acids: CASSLASGTDTQYF.

The chain combines TRBV11-2 with TRBJ1-4; 8 bases are shared with TRBD1. The germline gives CDR1 SGHAT, CDR2 FQNNGV. V lost 5 bases and J lost 3; bases outside the gene matches: 2. The CDR3 has 14 amino acids. As DNA, the CDR3 is TGTGCCAGCAGCCCGACAGGGGCTAATGAAAAACTGTTTTTT. Protein sequence: CASSPTGANEKLFF.

This chain connects TRBV7-9 to TRBJ1-2, with 7 bases aligning to TRBD1. Germline CDR1 is SEHNR and CDR2 is FQNEAQ (reference sequence). After removal of 5 bases from V and 13 bases from J, the junction contained 13 bases not matched to a gene. This CDR3 contains 13 residues. DNA of the CDR3: TGTGCCAGCAGCGGGGACAGCTTCTCTCGAGGCACCTTC. Its translation is CASSGDSFSRGTF.

The rearrangement joins TRBV7-2 to TRBJ2-3, with D possibly TRBD2 on 7 matching bases. The V end was cut by 6 bases, the J end by 5 bases, with 15 bases between. This CDR3 has 14 amino acids. Per germline, CDR1 SGHTA and CDR2 FQGNSA. CDR3: CASSQGGAQDTQYF. The CDR3 region has the DNA TGTGCCAGCAGTCAAGGGGGGGCCCAAGATACGCAGTATTTT.

The V call is TRBV25-1, the J call TRBJ2-3; 12 bases align to TRBD2. V was clipped by 8 bases and J by 4 bases; unmatched bases: 7. Germline lookup yields CDR1 MGHDK and CDR2 SYGVNS. This CDR3 is 15 amino acids long. CDR3: CASGETSGSSDTQYF. CDR3 sequence (DNA): TGTGCCAGCGGCGAGACTAGCGGGAGTTCAGATACGCAGTATTTT.